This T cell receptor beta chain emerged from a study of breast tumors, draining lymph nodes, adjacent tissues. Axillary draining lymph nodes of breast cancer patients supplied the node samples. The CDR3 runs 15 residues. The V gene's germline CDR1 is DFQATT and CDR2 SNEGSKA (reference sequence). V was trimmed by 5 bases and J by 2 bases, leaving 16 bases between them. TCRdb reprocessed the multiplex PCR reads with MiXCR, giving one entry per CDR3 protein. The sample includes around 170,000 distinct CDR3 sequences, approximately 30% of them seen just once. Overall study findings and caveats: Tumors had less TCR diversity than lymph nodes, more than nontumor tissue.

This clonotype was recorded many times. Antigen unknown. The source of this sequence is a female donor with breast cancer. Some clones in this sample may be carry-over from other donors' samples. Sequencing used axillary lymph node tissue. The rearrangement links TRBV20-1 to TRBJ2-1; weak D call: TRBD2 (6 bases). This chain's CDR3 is CSAPLTGEPYNEQFF. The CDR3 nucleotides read TGCAGTGCTCCGCTGACGGGGGAGCCCTACAATGAGCAGTTCTTC.